This T cell receptor beta chain was retrieved from a study of cytomegalovirus exposure and HLA in healthy donors. Clones were read by immunoSEQ multiplex PCR, and TCRdb kept only the in-frame ones, dropping some. The table shows about 110,000 clones, with 88% occurring only once. In this sample, this clone turned up once. Trimming took 5 bases from V and 2 from J, leaving 15 bases between them. This CDR3 has 15 residues. Germline V gene data show CDR1 as MDHEN and CDR2 as SYDVKM. This receptor was identified in a woman under 30 in good health and CMV-seronegative. Sequenced material: PBMCs. V usage is TRBV28 and J usage is TRBJ1-1; TRBD1 might be the D (6 bases). Here the CDR3 DNA reads TGTGCCAGCAGTACGAGACAGGCGCTCAACACTGAAGCTTTCTTT. Its translation is CASSTRQALNTEAFF.